One TCR beta chain is described in this entry. Its antigen remains unknown. Some clones are missing from TCRdb's copy, which holds only in-frame ones; the method was immunoSEQ multiplex PCR. Of 2,500,000 or so clones in the sample, under 95% were seen once. V shed 3 bases and J 8 bases; nucleotides not matched to a gene: 6. The CDR3 loop spans 13 amino acids. Germline CDR1 KGHSH, CDR2 LQKENI. The record originates from a study of shared clonotypes between healthy human individuals. Study findings and constraints: Between a handful of donors, naive CD4 clonotypes were shared at a level of approximately 5%.

Material for sequencing was naive CD4+ T cells from PBMCs. Subset given: CD45RA+ positively selected. This receptor was obtained from a man younger than 30 in good health. Some clones in this sample may be carry-over from other donors' samples. V and J are TRBV18 and TRBJ1-2; 7 bases are shared with TRBD1. Written as DNA, the CDR3 is TGTGCCAGCTCACCCGACAGGGCTGGAGGCTACACCTTC. Amino acid sequence: CASSPDRAGGYTF. Combining the CDR3 with reference TRBV18 and TRBJ1-2 gives the whole variable domain NAGVMQNPRHLVRRRGQEARLRCSPMKGHSHVYWYRQLPEEGLKFMVYLQKENIIDESGMPKERFSAEFPKEGPSILRIQQVVRGDSAAYFCASSPDRAGGYTFGSGTRLTVV.